Presented here are 22 T cell receptor beta chains from one specimen sequenced in a study of human T cells and chemical hapten exposure. MiXCR was run by TCRdb on the RACE reads, yielding one entry per CDR3 protein. The table lists some 100,000 distinct CDR3 sequences, less than 10% of them singletons. Described time point: patch test 2, 6 weeks after DPC sensitization. Documented treatment: therapeutic diphenylcyclopropenone sensitization with weekly scalp DPC. The starting material was whole blood, obtained in connection with sensitization to the hapten diphenylcyclopropenone (DPC). The receptor set was obtained from a middle-aged woman with alopecia areata. Some clones in this sample may be carry-over from other donors' samples.

The sample holds many counts of this clonotype. CDR3 residues: CASSRGTGTYEQYF. The CDR3 nucleotides read TGTGCCAGCAGTCGGGGGACAGGGACCTACGAGCAGTACTTC. The gene calls are TRBV6-5 and TRBJ2-7; 9 bases are shared with TRBD1. V gave up 5 bases and J gave up 2 bases; unmatched junction bases: 4. CDR1 MNHEY and CDR2 SVGAGI come from the germline V gene. This CDR3 comprises 14 residues.

This clonotype appeared many times. V usage is TRBV4-1 and J usage is TRBJ1-1, with D perhaps matching TRBD1 (5 bases). Trimming stripped 0 bases from V and 4 bases from J, with 18 bases between. The CDR3 is made up of 17 amino acids. Germline CDR1 MGHRA, CDR2 YSYEKL. This CDR3 is CASSQDPGRRRGTEAFF. In nucleotides, the CDR3 is TGCGCCAGCAGCCAAGATCCCGGACGCAGAAGGGGCACTGAAGCTTTCTTT.

This clonotype showed up just a few times. This chain connects TRBV6-1 to TRBJ2-3; possibly TRBD2 for D (5 bases). This CDR3 is built from 14 residues. Trimming pared 0 bases from V and 4 bases from J, leaving 8 bases between. Germline loops: CDR1 MNHNS, CDR2 SASEGT. DNA for the CDR3: TGTGCCAGCAGTGAAGCTGTACTAGCAGATACGCAGTATTTT. Its translation is CASSEAVLADTQYF.

This clonotype showed up many times. This chain joins TRBV20-1 and TRBJ2-3; D is uncertain. Germline V gene lookup returns CDR1 DFQATT and CDR2 SNEGSKA (reference sequence). Trimming cost V 1 base and J 8 bases, with 16 bases left between them. The CDR3 contains 14 residues. The CDR3 region has the DNA TGCAGTGCTAGAGTTGGGCTATCCCCCGGTACGCAGTATTTT. Translating it yields CSARVGLSPGTQYF.

The gene calls are TRBV11-2 and TRBJ2-1; D gene ambiguous. The CDR3 covers 12 residues. The V gene's germline CDR1 is SGHAT and CDR2 FQNNGV. V was pared by 6 bases and J by 6 bases, with 9 bases between. This CDR3 is CASRSVGNEQFF. CDR3 DNA sequence: TGTGCCAGCAGGTCAGTGGGCAATGAGCAGTTCTTC.

This sequence joins TRBV6-2 or TRBV6-3 and TRBJ2-7; no clear D gene. Deletions cut 4 bases from V and 6 bases from J, with 7 bases between. From germline, CDR1 is MNHEY and CDR2 SVGEGT. The CDR3 length is 11 residues. CDR3 in DNA: TGTGCCAGCAGTTCGTTTTCCGAGCAGTACTTC. Translation gives CASSSFSEQYF.

This clonotype was seen repeatedly, ten times or more. The chain uses TRBV12-3 or TRBV12-4 and TRBJ1-2; D is unclear. Trimming pared 6 bases from V and 4 bases from J, leaving 18 bases between. The CDR3 consists of 15 residues. CDR3 in DNA: TGTGCCAGCAGCTTGGGAACCCTTCGAGGCTATGGCTACACCTTC. Translated, it gives CASSLGTLRGYGYTF.

CDR3 nucleotide sequence: TGTGCCAGCAGCTTAAACAGGGGGAGTGAGACCCAGTACTTC. It yields the protein CASSLNRGSETQYF. The chain is built from TRBV7-2 and TRBJ2-5; TRBD1 agrees at 8 bases. J gave up 5 bases and V 2 bases, and 4 bases lay outside the gene matches. The CDR3 loop spans 14 amino acids. Per the germline V gene, CDR1 is SGHTA and CDR2 is FQGNSA.

The sample holds a few counts of this clonotype. The chain carries TRBV3-1 and TRBJ1-6; TRBD1 aligns across 10 bases. CDR1 and CDR2 from the germline V gene are LGHDT and YNNKEL (reference sequence). CDR3 length equals 14 residues. Trimming removed 3 bases from V and 11 bases from J; junction bases left unmatched: 4. The CDR3: CASSQGQGMAPLHF. The CDR3 DNA reads as TGTGCCAGCAGCCAGGGACAGGGGATGGCACCCCTCCACTTT.

A remark on this clonotype: With a much larger clone just one base away, this may be a read error. This chain connects TRBV20-1 to TRBJ1-6, with D unresolved. Germline CDR1 reads DFQATT; CDR2 reads SNEGSKA (reference sequence). Trimming shortened V by 4 bases and J by 3 bases, and 13 bases separated the two germline ends. This CDR3 comprises 15 residues. The CDR3 nucleotides read TGCAGTGCTACCATCCCGGAGGTCTATAATTCACCCCTCCACTTT. It encodes CSATIPEVYNSPLHF.

This chain uses TRBV11-3 with TRBJ2-3, with a weak D call TRBD2 (5 bases). The CDR3 totals 15 residues. Germline CDR1 reads SGHNT; CDR2 reads YENEEA. The V end was cut by 1 base, the J end by 2 bases, with 10 bases between. The CDR3 here is CASSLGSGITDTQYF. CDR3 sequence (DNA): TGTGCCAGCAGCTTAGGCTCGGGGATCACAGATACGCAGTATTTT.

This clonotype was picked up many times. The gene calls are TRBV6-1 and TRBJ2-7, with D tentatively TRBD2 (5 bases). CDR3 length: 11 residues. Germline V gene sequence: CDR1 MNHNS, CDR2 SASEGT. V dropped 6 bases and J dropped 2 bases, with 5 bases sitting between them. The CDR3 DNA reads as TGTGCCAGCAGGGGAGCCTACGAGCAGTACTTC. This codes for CASRGAYEQYF.

This clonotype has more than one count but fewer than ten. The chain recombines TRBV5-1 with TRBJ1-1; D perhaps matches TRBD1 (5 bases). Looked up from germline, CDR1 is SGHRS and CDR2 is YFSETQ. This CDR3 spans 14 amino acids. V lost 4 bases and J 0 bases, leaving 10 bases between the germline ends. The CDR3 nucleotides are TGCGCCAGCAGCACCGGGACGGTGAACACTGAAGCTTTCTTT. Amino acids: CASSTGTVNTEAFF.

This clonotype has at least ten counts. The genes are TRBV12-3 or TRBV12-4 and TRBJ1-1; TRBD1 aligns across 7 bases. CDR3 size: 14 residues. V shed 5 bases, J shed 3 bases, and the junction held 6 bases outside the gene matches. The CDR3 nucleotides read TGTGCCAGCAGTCAACAGGGGACTGACACTGAAGCTTTCTTT. It translates to CASSQQGTDTEAFF.

This clonotype appeared a single time. The junction departs from the called germline gene at one end, perhaps through a read error. The chain recombines TRBV11-3 with TRBJ2-1; 12 positions match TRBD2. The CDR3 is 15 residues long. Germline V gene sequence: CDR1 SGHNT, CDR2 YENEEA. CDR3 region: CVSSPGLAGGPEQFF. CDR3 DNA: TGTGTCAGCAGCCCGGGGCTAGCGGGGGGGCCTGAGCAGTTCTTC.

The rearrangement joins TRBV6-5 to TRBJ2-3; the D gene is possibly TRBD1 (6 bases). In germline, CDR1 is MNHEY, CDR2 SVGAGI. The CDR3 runs to 16 residues. V was clipped by 5 bases and J by 2 bases, with 17 bases between them. This chain's CDR3 is CASSLNRVYNTDTQYF. The CDR3 bases are TGTGCCAGCAGTCTAAACAGGGTGTATAACACAGATACGCAGTATTTT.

The rearrangement uses TRBV7-6 and TRBJ2-5; the D gene is possibly TRBD2 (7 bases). CDR3 length equals 14 residues. Looked up from germline, CDR1 is SGHVS and CDR2 is FNYEAQ. V lost 6 bases and J lost 2, with 13 bases in between. CDR3 DNA sequence: TGTGCCAGCAGGCAGGGGACTACTCAAGAGACCCAGTACTTC. Its translation is CASRQGTTQETQYF.

At least ten counts were recorded for this clonotype. This chain joins TRBV23-1 and TRBJ2-1, with TRBD2 as a possible D gene (6 bases). TRBV23-1 has ORF status, its function being uncertain. The ends were cut back, 6 bases at V and 3 bases at J, with 18 bases in the middle. The CDR3 is 16 amino acids. This CDR3 is CASRLEPGEIYNEQFF. In nucleotides, the CDR3 is TGCGCCAGCAGACTCGAACCGGGAGAAATCTACAATGAGCAGTTCTTC.

The rearrangement joins TRBV7-8 to TRBJ1-5; D is perhaps TRBD1 (5 bases). Trimming stripped 5 bases from V and 1 base from J, with 15 bases between. Germline V gives CDR1 SGHVS, CDR2 FQNEAQ. The CDR3 runs 16 residues. DNA for the CDR3: TGTGCCAGCAGCATTAGCGGGGGTTTCAGCAATCAGCCCCAGCATTTT. It is translated as CASSISGGFSNQPQHF.

Comment on this clonotype: The junction does not match germline at one end; this may be a read error. The gene calls are TRBV12-3 or TRBV12-4 and TRBJ2-3, with TRBD1 matching over 7 bases. The CDR3 sequence is 13 residues long. The CDR3 region is CARSSQGTDTQYF. The CDR3 DNA is TGTGCCAGAAGTTCACAGGGGACAGATACGCAGTATTTT.

The chain employs TRBV6-2 or TRBV6-3 and TRBJ1-6, with 9 bases lining up with TRBD1. This CDR3 spans 15 amino acids. Germline V gene lookup returns CDR1 MNHEY and CDR2 SVGEGT. V was clipped by 4 bases and J by 9 bases; unmatched bases: 7. The DNA for the CDR3 is TGTGCCAGCAGTTGGAGGACAGGGGTGTCTTCACCCCTCCACTTT. Translating it yields CASSWRTGVSSPLHF.

Ten or more counts support this clonotype. V gene TRBV30 combines with J gene TRBJ2-2, with D uncertain. The CDR3 extends over 14 amino acids. The V gene lost 3 bases and the J gene lost 3 bases, with 11 bases spanning the gap. In germline, CDR1 is GTSNPN, CDR2 SVGIG (reference sequence). As DNA, the CDR3 is TGTGCCTGGAGGAAGAGCGAGTACACCGGGGAGCTGTTTTTT. Residues: CAWRKSEYTGELFF.